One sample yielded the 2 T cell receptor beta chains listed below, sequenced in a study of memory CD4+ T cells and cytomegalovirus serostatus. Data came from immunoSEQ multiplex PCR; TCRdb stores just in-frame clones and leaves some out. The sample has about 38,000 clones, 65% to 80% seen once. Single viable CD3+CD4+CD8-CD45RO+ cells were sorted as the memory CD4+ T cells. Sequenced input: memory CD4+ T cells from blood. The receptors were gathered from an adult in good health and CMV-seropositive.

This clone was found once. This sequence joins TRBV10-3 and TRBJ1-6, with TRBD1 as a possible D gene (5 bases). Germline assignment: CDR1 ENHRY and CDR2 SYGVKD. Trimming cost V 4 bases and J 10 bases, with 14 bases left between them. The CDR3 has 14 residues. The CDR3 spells CAISVGVRNSPLHF. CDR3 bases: TGTGCCATCAGTGTGGGGGTAAGGAACTCACCCCTCCACTTT.

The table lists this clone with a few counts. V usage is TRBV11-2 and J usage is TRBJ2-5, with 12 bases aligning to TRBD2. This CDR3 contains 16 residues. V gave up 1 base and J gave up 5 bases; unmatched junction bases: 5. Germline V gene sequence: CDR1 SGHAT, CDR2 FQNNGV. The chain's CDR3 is CASSLGLAGDMETQYF. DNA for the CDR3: TGTGCCAGCAGCTTAGGACTAGCGGGAGATATGGAGACCCAGTACTTC.